This TCR beta chain is from a study of control samples from healthy donors and cancer patients. Clones were read by immunoSEQ multiplex PCR, and TCRdb kept only the in-frame ones, dropping some. The table lists about 54,000 clones, approximately 96% of them singletons, with about 1.9% in the top ten. Sample: blood. This TCR derives from a woman between 25 and 40 years old in good health.

CDR3: CASSILAGGNEKLFF. Written as DNA, the CDR3 is TGTGCCAGTAGTATCCTGGCAGGGGGGAATGAAAAACTGTTTTTT. The chain carries TRBV19 and TRBJ1-4, with TRBD1 identical over 7 bases. With V trimmed by 3 bases and J by 5 bases, 6 bases remained unmatched. Germline values: CDR1 LNHDA, CDR2 SQIVND (reference sequence). This CDR3 contains 15 residues.